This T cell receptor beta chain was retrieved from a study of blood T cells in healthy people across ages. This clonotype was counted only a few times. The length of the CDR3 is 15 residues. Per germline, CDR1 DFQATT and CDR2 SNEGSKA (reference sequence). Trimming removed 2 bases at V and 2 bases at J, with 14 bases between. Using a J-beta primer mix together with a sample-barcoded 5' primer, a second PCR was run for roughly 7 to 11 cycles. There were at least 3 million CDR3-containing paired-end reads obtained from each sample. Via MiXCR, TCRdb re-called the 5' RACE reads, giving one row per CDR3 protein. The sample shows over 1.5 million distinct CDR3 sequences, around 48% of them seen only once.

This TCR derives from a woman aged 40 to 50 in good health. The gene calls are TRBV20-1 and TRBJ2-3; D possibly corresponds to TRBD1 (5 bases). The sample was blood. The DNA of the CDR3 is TGCAGTGCTAGAAGGCTCCAGGACAACACAGATACGCAGTATTTT. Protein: CSARRLQDNTDTQYF.